Below, 22 T cell receptor beta chains from the same sample are listed, as sequenced in a study of blood T cell repertoires in COVID-19. Libraries were prepared by immunoSEQ multiplex PCR; TCRdb keeps only in-frame clonotypes and omits some of them. This sample has over 35,000 clones; around 87% occur once, and the top ten carry approximately 4%. The sequenced material came from peripheral blood. The receptors originated from a man aged 40-49 years with COVID-19, enrolled during active disease.

This clone was observed a few times. This rearrangement joins TRBV19 to TRBJ2-7, with D possibly matching TRBD2 (5 bases). Germline CDR1 and CDR2: LNHDA and SQIVND (reference sequence). The CDR3 spans 14 residues. V shed 3 bases and J shed 3 bases, with 12 bases lying between them. CDR3 DNA sequence: TGTGCCAGTAGTATCGGGAACGCAAACTACGAGCAGTACTTC. It encodes CASSIGNANYEQYF.

The chain uses TRBV5-1 and TRBJ2-1, with 14 bases fitting TRBD2. CDR3 length equals 17 residues. V was clipped by 2 bases and J by 4 bases; unmatched bases: 5. CDR1 is SGHRS, CDR2 YFSETQ, per germline. CDR3 in amino acids: CASSFAGLAGVYNEQFF. The CDR3 bases are TGCGCCAGCAGCTTCGCGGGACTAGCGGGAGTTTACAATGAGCAGTTCTTC.

This rearrangement joins TRBV27 to TRBJ2-1; 10 positions match TRBD2. Germline assignment: CDR1 MNHEY and CDR2 SMNVEV (reference sequence). The CDR3 is made up of 15 amino acids. The J segment lost 4 bases and the V segment lost 6 bases, leaving 6 bases of the junction unmatched. The CDR3 sequence is CASSPSGRGYNEQFF. In nucleotides, the CDR3 is TGTGCCAGCAGCCCTAGCGGGAGAGGGTACAATGAGCAGTTCTTC.

The J gene is TRBJ2-7, the V gene TRBV29-1, with 7 bases aligning to TRBD1. The CDR3 sequence is 13 residues long. CDR1 SQVTM and CDR2 ANQGSEA come from the germline V gene. J gave up 6 bases and V 6 bases, and 11 bases lay outside the gene matches. The CDR3 protein is CSVRQGGGGEQYF. CDR3 sequence (DNA): TGCAGCGTCCGACAGGGTGGAGGCGGCGAGCAGTACTTC.

The chain uses TRBV29-1 and TRBJ2-7, with D perhaps matching TRBD1 (5 bases). CDR3 size: 12 residues. With 2 bases removed from V and 5 bases from J, the gap between germline ends came to 10 bases. Germline CDR1 SQVTM, CDR2 ANQGSEA. DNA for the CDR3: TGCAGCGTTGAACTAAGGGGCGACGAGCAGTACTTC. Translation gives CSVELRGDEQYF.

The V and J genes are TRBV28 and TRBJ1-4, with 9 nucleotides matching TRBD1. This CDR3 region has 15 residues. V trimming: 5 bases; J trimming: 5 bases; junction bases outside the gene matches: 6. Germline CDR1 MDHEN, CDR2 SYDVKM. CDR3 nucleotides: TGTGCCAGCAGTGAACCCGGGACAGGGAATGAAAAACTGTTTTTT. This sequence encodes CASSEPGTGNEKLFF.

This clone was recorded a few times. This rearrangement joins TRBV30 to TRBJ1-6; tentatively, D is TRBD1 (5 bases). The CDR3 extends over 15 amino acids. The germline gives CDR1 GTSNPN, CDR2 SVGIG (reference sequence). With 2 bases removed from V and 7 bases from J, the gap between germline ends came to 15 bases. The CDR3 sequence: CAWSFDSGWNSPLHF. The CDR3 nucleotides are TGTGCCTGGAGTTTTGACAGTGGTTGGAATTCACCCCTCCACTTT.

This clone was counted once. The rearrangement links TRBV11-3 to TRBJ2-1; TRBD2 matches 14 bases. This CDR3 is built from 15 residues. CDR1 and CDR2 from the germline V gene are SGHNT and YENEEA. J lost 6 bases, V lost 4 bases, and 2 bases had no gene match. The CDR3 sequence is CASSSGLAGGNEQFF. In nucleotides, the CDR3 is TGTGCCAGCAGCTCCGGACTAGCGGGAGGCAATGAGCAGTTCTTC.

V usage is TRBV4-2 and J usage is TRBJ2-2, with 12 bases fitting TRBD2. The germline CDR1 and CDR2 sequences are LGHNA and YNFKEQ. Trimming at V came to 3 bases and at J to 3 bases, leaving 8 bases not matched to a gene. There are 18 residues in the CDR3. The CDR3 bases are TGTGCCAGCAGCCAGGTGCCTAGCGGGGGGGCGGACACCGGGGAGCTGTTTTTT. It codes for CASSQVPSGGADTGELFF.

CDR3 amino acids: CASSWTGQYNSPLHF. For the CDR3, the DNA is TGTGCCAGCAGTTGGACAGGGCAGTATAATTCACCCCTCCACTTT. The chain is built from TRBV27 and TRBJ1-6, with TRBD1 matching 8 bases. V was clipped by 4 bases and J by 4 bases; unmatched bases: 3. The CDR3 length is 15 residues. In germline, CDR1 is MNHEY, CDR2 SMNVEV (reference sequence).

V is TRBV11-2 and J is TRBJ2-5; 10 bases line up with TRBD2. CDR1 SGHAT and CDR2 FQNNGV come from the germline V gene. This CDR3 region has 15 residues. V trimming: 3 bases; J trimming: 5 bases; junction bases outside the gene matches: 6. Here the CDR3 DNA reads TGTGCCAGCAGCTTCAGCGGGAGGGCTCAGGAGACCCAGTACTTC. It translates to CASSFSGRAQETQYF.

The genes are TRBV4-1 and TRBJ1-4; 7 nucleotides line up with TRBD1. J gave up 4 bases and V 3 bases, and 8 bases lay outside the gene matches. Germline V gives CDR1 MGHRA, CDR2 YSYEKL. This CDR3 contains 16 residues. The DNA of the CDR3 is TGCGCCAGCAGCCAGGGGGACAGTGCCTTTAATGAAAAACTGTTTTTT. Its protein is CASSQGDSAFNEKLFF.

The chain joins TRBV28 to TRBJ1-2; 10 bases fit TRBD1. The CDR3 is 14 amino acids. CDR1 is MDHEN, CDR2 SYDVKM, per germline. V lost 8 bases and J lost 4; bases outside the gene matches: 7. The CDR3 reads CASVPGQGIYGYTF. The CDR3 nucleotides read TGTGCCAGCGTACCGGGACAGGGGATCTATGGCTACACCTTC.

The chain links TRBV5-5 to TRBJ2-3, with a weak D call TRBD1 (5 bases). There are 15 residues in the CDR3. Trimming removed 9 bases from V and 1 base from J, with 18 bases in between. The germline CDR1 and CDR2 sequences are SGHKS and YYEKEE (reference sequence). The CDR3 region has the DNA TGTGCCACCTGGACCGGTGTCAGGGGCACAGATACGCAGTATTTT. The encoded protein is CATWTGVRGTDTQYF.

The gene calls are TRBV27 and TRBJ1-6, with D perhaps matching TRBD1 (5 bases). Germline CDR1 reads MNHEY; CDR2 reads SMNVEV (reference sequence). Trimming shortened V by 5 bases and J by 13 bases, and 18 bases separated the two germline ends. The CDR3 totals 14 residues. Here the CDR3 reads CASSPGGGVTPLHF. CDR3 DNA sequence: TGTGCCAGCAGTCCTGGGGGAGGAGTGACGCCCCTCCACTTT.

The chain is built from TRBV2 and TRBJ1-2; TRBD1 matches 8 bases. The CDR3 runs to 14 residues. CDR1 is SNHLY, CDR2 FYNNEI, per germline. V lost 8 bases, J lost 8 bases, and 13 bases stayed unmatched. CDR3 amino acids: CASSAQGAGGGYTF. CDR3 DNA: TGTGCCAGCTCCGCTCAGGGGGCAGGAGGGGGCTACACCTTC. Using reference TRBV2 and TRBJ1-2 for the parts outside the CDR3, the full variable domain is EPEVTQTPSHQVTQMGQEVILRCVPISNHLYFYWYRQILGQKVEFLVSFYNNEISEKSEIFDDQFSVERPDGSNFTLKIRSTKLEDSAMYFCASSAQGAGGGYTFGSGTRLTVV.

The chain recombines TRBV2 with TRBJ2-2; 7 bases match TRBD1. Trimming took 6 bases from V and 0 from J; bases not matched to a gene: 4. Germline loops: CDR1 SNHLY, CDR2 FYNNEI. The length of the CDR3 is 15 residues. As DNA, the CDR3 is TGTGCCAGCAGGGGACAGTTCCCGAACACCGGGGAGCTGTTTTTT. Amino acids: CASRGQFPNTGELFF.

The rearrangement joins TRBV30 to TRBJ1-1; D gene uncertain. This CDR3 region has 12 residues. V lost 5 bases, J lost 7 bases, and 14 bases lay in between. CDR1 is GTSNPN, CDR2 SVGIG, per germline (reference sequence). DNA of the CDR3: TGTGCCTGGGACCACGGGTCTAGTGAAGCTTTCTTT. Translated, it gives CAWDHGSSEAFF.

This chain joins TRBV6-6 and TRBJ1-3; TRBD1 is a possible D gene (6 bases). The V gene lost 9 bases and the J gene lost 2 bases, with 11 bases spanning the gap. CDR1 MNHNY and CDR2 SVGAGI come from the germline V gene (reference sequence). CDR3 length: 13 amino acids. For the CDR3, the DNA is TGTGCCAGTCAACAGGGTGCTGGAAACACCATATATTTT. This codes for CASQQGAGNTIYF.

The rearrangement uses TRBV27 and TRBJ1-2; TRBD1 aligns across 8 bases. Germline CDR1 and CDR2: MNHEY and SMNVEV (reference sequence). Trimming took 6 bases from V and 2 from J; bases not matched to a gene: 2. The CDR3 consists of 13 residues. For the CDR3, the DNA is TGTGCCAGCAGCCGGACAGGGAACTATGGCTACACCTTC. Translated: CASSRTGNYGYTF.

V and J are TRBV28 and TRBJ1-2; TRBD1 matches 7 bases. Germline loops: CDR1 MDHEN, CDR2 SYDVKM. V shed 2 bases, J shed 5 bases, and the junction held 8 bases outside the gene matches. The CDR3 is 15 amino acids. CDR3 bases: TGTGCCAGCAGTTTAAGAGGGGGCGCCCTATATGGCTACACCTTC. Encoded protein: CASSLRGGALYGYTF.

This chain uses TRBV7-9 with TRBJ2-1; TRBD2 matches 9 bases. Germline V lookup: CDR1 SEHNR, CDR2 FQNEAQ (reference sequence). The CDR3 totals 15 residues. The trim removed 3 bases at V and 4 bases at J, leaving 4 bases unmatched. CDR3 residues: CASSFAGGPYNEQFF. As DNA, the CDR3 is TGTGCCAGCAGCTTTGCGGGAGGGCCTTACAATGAGCAGTTCTTC.